This TCR beta chain was sequenced during a study of blood T cell repertoires in COVID-19. Study-level information: Acute and convalescent COVID-19 samples came from the United States, Italy and Spain. PBMCs, B-cell-depleted T cells, or T cells provided the cDNA or gDNA that made up the material.

This CDR3 contains 15 residues. J was trimmed by 4 bases and V by 0 bases; bases with no gene match: 2. From germline, CDR1 is MGHRA and CDR2 YSYEKL. A word on this clone: Other DNA sequences within the sample encode an identical CDR3.

Sequencing used immunoSEQ multiplex PCR; TCRdb keeps in-frame clones, though not all of them. The table records more than 95,000 clones, less than 90% of them present only once. Sequenced: peripheral blood. The source is a man of 80 years or more with active or convalescent COVID-19. V gene TRBV4-1 combines with J gene TRBJ2-7, with 11 bases aligning to TRBD2. The CDR3 spells CASSQETSGVYEQYF. The CDR3 DNA is TGCGCCAGCAGCCAAGAGACTAGCGGGGTGTACGAGCAGTACTTC.